This TCR beta chain was recovered during a study of cytomegalovirus exposure and HLA in healthy donors. Study context: There were under 130 million unique TCR beta sequences, drawn from some 180 million T cells, in an earlier analysis.

Trimming shortened V by 0 bases and J by 4 bases, and 13 bases separated the two germline ends. Germline CDR1 reads GTSNPN; CDR2 reads SVGIG (reference sequence). The CDR3 length is 15 residues. A multiplex PCR was run with 60 Vbeta primers and 13 Jbeta primers. Generated by immunoSEQ multiplex PCR, the TCRdb table keeps only in-frame clones and is missing some. The table lists 100,000 or so clones, roughly three quarters of them singletons, with roughly 12% in the top ten. The chain links TRBV30 to TRBJ1-5; D may be TRBD1 (5 bases). Source material: PBMCs. This receptor was taken from a woman in her thirties or forties in good health and CMV-seropositive. The CDR3 protein is CAWSVGVGPNQPQHF. DNA for the CDR3: TGTGCCTGGAGTGTAGGGGTAGGGCCGAATCAGCCCCAGCATTTT.